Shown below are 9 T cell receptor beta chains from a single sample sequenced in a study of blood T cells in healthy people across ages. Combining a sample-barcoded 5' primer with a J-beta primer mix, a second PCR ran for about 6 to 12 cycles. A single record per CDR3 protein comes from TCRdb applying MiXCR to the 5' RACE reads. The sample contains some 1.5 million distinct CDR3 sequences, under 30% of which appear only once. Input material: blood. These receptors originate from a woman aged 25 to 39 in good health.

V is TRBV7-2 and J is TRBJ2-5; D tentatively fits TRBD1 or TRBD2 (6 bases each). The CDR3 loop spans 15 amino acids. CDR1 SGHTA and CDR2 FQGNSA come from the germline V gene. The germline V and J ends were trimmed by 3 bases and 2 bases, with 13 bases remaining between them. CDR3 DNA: TGTGCCAGCAGCTTCCTCGGGGGCCTGCAAGAGACCCAGTACTTC. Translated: CASSFLGGLQETQYF.

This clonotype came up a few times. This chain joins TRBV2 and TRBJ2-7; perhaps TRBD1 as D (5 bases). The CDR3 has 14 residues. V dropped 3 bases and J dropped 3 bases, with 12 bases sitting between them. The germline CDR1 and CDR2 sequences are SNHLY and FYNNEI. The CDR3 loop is CASSERLGDYEQYF. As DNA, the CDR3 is TGTGCCAGCAGTGAGCGGCTAGGGGACTACGAGCAGTACTTC.

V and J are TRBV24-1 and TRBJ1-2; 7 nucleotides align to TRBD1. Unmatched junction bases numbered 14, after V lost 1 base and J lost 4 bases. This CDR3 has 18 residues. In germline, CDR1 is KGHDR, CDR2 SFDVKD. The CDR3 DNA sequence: TGTGCCACCAGTGATTTTCCTATGATACCGACAGGGAGCTATGGCTACACCTTC. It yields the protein CATSDFPMIPTGSYGYTF.

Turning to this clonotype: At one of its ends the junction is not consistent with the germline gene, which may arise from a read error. The CDR3 loop is CASGFTGGLTDTQYF. The CDR3 DNA is TGTGCCAGCGGCTTCACGGGAGGGCTCACAGATACGCAGTATTTT. J is TRBJ2-3 and V is TRBV7-2; TRBD2 aligns across 8 bases. CDR1 and CDR2 from the germline V gene are SGHTA and FQGNSA. This CDR3 has 15 amino acids.

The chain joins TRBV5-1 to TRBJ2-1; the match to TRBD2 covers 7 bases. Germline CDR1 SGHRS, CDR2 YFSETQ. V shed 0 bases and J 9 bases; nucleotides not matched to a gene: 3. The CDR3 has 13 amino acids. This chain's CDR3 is CASSLGTRPEQFF. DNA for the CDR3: TGCGCCAGCAGCTTGGGGACTAGGCCTGAGCAGTTCTTC.

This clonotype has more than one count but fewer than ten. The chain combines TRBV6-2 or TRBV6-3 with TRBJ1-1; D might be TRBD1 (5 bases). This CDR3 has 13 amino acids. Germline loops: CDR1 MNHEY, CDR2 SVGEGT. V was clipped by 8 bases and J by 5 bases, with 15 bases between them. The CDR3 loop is CASVPNEGTEAFF. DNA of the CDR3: TGTGCCAGCGTCCCGAACGAGGGGACTGAAGCTTTCTTT.

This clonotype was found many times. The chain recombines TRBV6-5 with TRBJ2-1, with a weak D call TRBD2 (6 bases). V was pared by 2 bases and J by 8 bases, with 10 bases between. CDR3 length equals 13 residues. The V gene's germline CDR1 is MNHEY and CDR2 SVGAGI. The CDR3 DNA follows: TGTGCCAGCAGTTACGGCAGGGAGGATGAGCAGTTCTTC. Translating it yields CASSYGREDEQFF.

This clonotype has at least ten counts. The CDR3 DNA reads as TGCGCCAGCAGCTCCCGAGGGGGCTCCAGCTCCTACGAGCAGTACTTC. It specifies CASSSRGGSSSYEQYF. This chain links TRBV5-1 with TRBJ2-7; 7 bases are a match to TRBD1. Germline trimming cut 3 bases from V and 0 bases from J; bases unmatched to any gene: 9. CDR3 length equals 16 residues. Germline loops: CDR1 SGHRS, CDR2 YFSETQ.

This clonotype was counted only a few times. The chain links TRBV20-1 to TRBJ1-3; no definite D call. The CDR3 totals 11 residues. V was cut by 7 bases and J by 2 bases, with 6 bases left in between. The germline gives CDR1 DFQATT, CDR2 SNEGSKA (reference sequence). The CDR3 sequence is CSGDPGNTIYF. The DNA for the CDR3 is TGCAGTGGAGACCCTGGAAACACCATATATTTT.